This T cell receptor (beta chain) originates from a study of blood T cells in healthy people across ages. For the study at large: Through template switching, about one barcoded beta molecule was captured per two T cells, as measured in model experiments.

Per-sample yields of isolated PBMCs were at least 6 million. The V end was cut by 3 bases, the J end by 7 bases, with 20 bases between. The CDR3 is made up of 16 amino acids. The germline gives CDR1 SGDLS, CDR2 YYNGEE. With a J-beta primer mix and a sample-barcoded 5' primer, a second PCR ran roughly 6 to 12 cycles. Each CDR3 protein is one row after TCRdb ran MiXCR on the 5' RACE reads. The sample includes approximately 1.5 million distinct CDR3 sequences, roughly 32% of them seen just once. This clonotype was counted a few times. Input material: blood. The clonotype was recovered from a woman aged 25 to 39 in good health. V usage is TRBV9 and J usage is TRBJ2-1, with TRBD1 as a possible D gene (6 bases). The CDR3 nucleotides read TGTGCCAGCAGCGCGACAGGTGCCAGGACCGGTAATGAGCAGTTCTTC. It translates to CASSATGARTGNEQFF.